These T cell receptor beta chains were read from a single sample in a study of T cell responses to AZD1222 COVID-19 vaccine. Profiled with immunoSEQ multiplex PCR; TCRdb holds only in-frame clones, not every one. Of approximately 130,000 clones in the sample, 93% were seen once. This material consisted of peripheral blood, taken on day 0 of AZD1222 vaccination. These receptors were obtained from an adult in good health. The CDR3 runs from the conserved cysteine through the conserved F or W. D genes are given only for firm matches. Clone sizes are given selectively: once, few, many, or a class where the clone is expanded.

V gene	D gene	clone size	J gene	CDR3 DNA	CDR3 protein
TRBV30	-	-	TRBJ2-3	TGTGCCTGTCCTAGCATGGTAAATACGCAGTATTTT	CACPSMVNTQYF
TRBV27	-	-	TRBJ1-1	TGTGCCAGCAGATTTTCCCGGGAGTACACTGAAGCTTTCTTT	CASRFSREYTEAFF
TRBV12-3/TRBV12-4	-	-	TRBJ1-1	TGTGCCAGCAGTTTGTCCGAGGACACTGAAGCTTTCTTT	CASSLSEDTEAFF
TRBV15	TRBD1	-	TRBJ1-1	TGTGCCACCAGCAGAGGGGACAGAATGAACACTGAAGCTTTCTTT	CATSRGDRMNTEAFF
TRBV7-9	-	-	TRBJ1-1	TGTGCCAGCAGCTCTAATGATGGGGGTGTACTTAACACTGAAGCTTTCTTT	CASSSNDGGVLNTEAFF
TRBV28	-	-	TRBJ1-6	TGTGCCAGCAGTATCCTCCCCGCCTCGGACGGTCGACCCCTCCACTTT	CASSILPASDGRPLHF
TRBV9	-	-	TRBJ1-6	TGTGCCAGCAGCGTAGGCCCCGGAGCTTATAATTCACCCCTCCACTTT	CASSVGPGAYNSPLHF
TRBV7-8	-	-	TRBJ1-1	TGTGCCAGCAGCTTAGAGATGGGATACACTGAAGCTTTCTTT	CASSLEMGYTEAFF
TRBV9	-	-	TRBJ1-1	TGTGCCAGCAGCGCGGGGGAGGTCAACACTGAAGCTTTCTTT	CASSAGEVNTEAFF
TRBV14	-	once	TRBJ1-2	TGTGCCAGCAGCCAATGGGGGAACTATGGCTACACCTTC	CASSQWGNYGYTF
TRBV19	TRBD1	-	TRBJ1-5	TGTGCCAGTACCAGGGGGCAAGCCCAGCCCCAGCATTTT	CASTRGQAQPQHF
TRBV15	-	-	TRBJ2-1	TGTGCCACCCGCCGGGACTGGGCTTACAATGAGCAGTTCTTC	CATRRDWAYNEQFF
TRBV15	-	-	TRBJ2-7	TGTGCCACCAGCAGAGATCGTACGGGACGCTACGAGCAGTACTTC	CATSRDRTGRYEQYF
TRBV18	-	-	TRBJ2-1	TGTGCCAGCTCACGGAGCAGAAATTATTACAATGAGCAGTTCTTC	CASSRSRNYYNEQFF
TRBV7-6	-	-	TRBJ2-7	TGTGCCAGCAGCTTAGGGGGCACAATACCAACCTACGAGCAGTACTTC	CASSLGGTIPTYEQYF
TRBV5-6	-	-	TRBJ1-1	TGTGCCAGCAGCTTCGGCAGCATGAACACTGAAGCTTTCTTT	CASSFGSMNTEAFF
TRBV28	TRBD2	-	TRBJ2-1	TGTGCCAGCAGTTCCCTAGCGGGAGGGCCCAATGAGCAGTTCTTC	CASSSLAGGPNEQFF
TRBV5-1	TRBD2	-	TRBJ2-5	TGCGCCAGCAGCAGGTGGACTAGCGAGGAGACCCAGTACTTC	CASSRWTSEETQYF
TRBV28	-	once	TRBJ1-6	TGTGCCAGCAGTCCCGGTAGTTCACCCCTCCACTTT	CASSPGSSPLHF
TRBV9	TRBD1	once	TRBJ2-2	TGTGCCAGCAGCTCACGACAGGGAAACACCGGGGAGCTGTTTTTT	CASSSRQGNTGELFF
TRBV7-2	-	few	TRBJ2-7	TGTGCCAGCAGCTTCCCTCAGCAATACGAGCAGTACTTC	CASSFPQQYEQYF
TRBV28	-	-	TRBJ1-5	TGTGCCAGCAGTTTGGTGAATCAGCCCCAGCATTTT	CASSLVNQPQHF
TRBV5-1	-	-	TRBJ2-5	TGCGCCAGCAGCTTAACACAAGAGACCCAGTACTTC	CASSLTQETQYF
TRBV19	-	-	TRBJ1-5	TGTGCCAGTAGTATAGGCGGATTAGGCAATCAGCCCCAGCATTTT	CASSIGGLGNQPQHF
TRBV5-1	-	-	TRBJ1-1	TGCGCCAGCAGCTTGGACGGCGGCACTGAAGCTTTCTTT	CASSLDGGTEAFF
TRBV20-1	-	-	TRBJ1-1	TGCAGTGCTCCCCGGCCCTCTGGAGCTTTCTTT	CSAPRPSGAFF
TRBV29-1	-	-	TRBJ2-1	TGCAGCGTTCGTAGATCCTACAATGAGCAGTTCTTC	CSVRRSYNEQFF
TRBV9	-	few	TRBJ1-6	TGTGCCAGCAGCGTAGCCCGGGGGGGAGCCTCCTATAATTCACCCCTCCACTTT	CASSVARGGASYNSPLHF
TRBV24-1	-	once	TRBJ2-5	TGTGCCACCAGTGATACGGGACTCGAAGAGACCCAGTACTTC	CATSDTGLEETQYF
TRBV19	-	-	TRBJ1-2	TGTGCCAGTAGTATAGCCCCTTTAATTCCTGGAGGCTACACCTTC	CASSIAPLIPGGYTF
TRBV12-3/TRBV12-4	-	-	TRBJ2-3	TGTGCCAGCACCTGGCTGGGGGGAGATACGCAGTATTTT	CASTWLGGDTQYF
TRBV12-3/TRBV12-4	-	-	TRBJ1-1	TGTGCCAGCAGCACTAAAGGGTACCCTGAAGCTTTCTTT	CASSTKGYPEAFF
TRBV29-1	TRBD1	once	TRBJ2-7	TGCAGCGTTGAAGCCGCTGGGGACAGGGGTTACGAGCAGTACTTC	CSVEAAGDRGYEQYF
TRBV11-2	-	-	TRBJ1-3	TGTGCCAGCAGCTTCCTTAGGGACACCATATATTTT	CASSFLRDTIYF
TRBV6-4	TRBD2	-	TRBJ2-1	TGTGCCAGCAGTGACTGGAATAAGCGGGAGGGCCGCCATGAGCAGTTCTTC	CASSDWNKREGRHEQFF
TRBV30	-	-	TRBJ1-3	TGTGCCTGGGGTCGGGGTAGAAACACCATATATTTT	CAWGRGRNTIYF
TRBV5-1	-	-	TRBJ1-1	TGCGCCAGCAGCTTAGACAACACTGAAGCTTTCTTT	CASSLDNTEAFF
TRBV7-9	-	-	TRBJ2-1	TGTGCCAGCAGCCGCGGAACGTCATTCAGTTTCAATGAGCAGTTCTTC	CASSRGTSFSFNEQFF
TRBV4-3	-	-	TRBJ1-5	TGCGCCAGCAGCCAAGATGGCCGGAGCAATCAGCCCCAGCATTTT	CASSQDGRSNQPQHF
TRBV29-1	-	few	TRBJ2-1	TGCAGCGTTCCCGCATCGGACCTATACAATGAGCAGTTCTTC	CSVPASDLYNEQFF
TRBV20-1	-	-	TRBJ2-3	TGCAGTGCTAGTAGCCTAGAGGAGACAGATACGCAGTATTTT	CSASSLEETDTQYF
TRBV5-8	-	-	TRBJ1-5	TGTGCCAGCAGCAGGGGCCTGAGCAATCAGCCCCAGCATTTT	CASSRGLSNQPQHF
TRBV28	TRBD1	-	TRBJ2-2	TGTGCCAGCAGACCCGCGTCGGGACAGGGGCTCACCGGGGAGCTGTTTTTT	CASRPASGQGLTGELFF
TRBV10-3	-	-	TRBJ1-1	TGTGCCATCGGGGCCCACACTGAAGCTTTCTTT	CAIGAHTEAFF
TRBV2	TRBD2	-	TRBJ2-3	TGTGCCAGCAGTGAAAGGCAGCGGGACACAGATACGCAGTATTTT	CASSERQRDTDTQYF
TRBV7-2	-	-	TRBJ1-2	TGTGCCAGCAGCTTCGGGCAGGTCGCTAACTATGGCTACACCTTC	CASSFGQVANYGYTF
TRBV19	TRBD1	-	TRBJ2-1	TGTGCCAGTAGCCTGGGACAGTCCTCCTACAATGAGCAGTTCTTC	CASSLGQSSYNEQFF
TRBV29-1	-	-	TRBJ2-5	TGCAGCGTTGGTAGGGCTGGGGAGACCCAGTACTTC	CSVGRAGETQYF
TRBV18	-	once	TRBJ2-1	TGTGCCAGCTCACCACGGAACAAAGGGCACAATGAGCAGTTCTTC	CASSPRNKGHNEQFF
TRBV28	-	-	TRBJ1-5	TGTGCCAGCAGTTTATTTGGGGGCAATCAGCCCCAGCATTTT	CASSLFGGNQPQHF
TRBV28	-	-	TRBJ2-7	TGTGCCAGCAGCAAGACAGGTTACTCCTCCTACGAGCAGTACTTC	CASSKTGYSSYEQYF
TRBV3-1/TRBV3-2	TRBD2	-	TRBJ2-5	TGTGCCAGCAGCTATCGACCTCAGAGAGCGGGGTACCAAGAGACCCAGTACTTC	CASSYRPQRAGYQETQYF
TRBV9	-	-	TRBJ2-3	TGTGCCAGCAGCGTTGGGGCAGCCCCTTTCATAGATACGCAGTATTTT	CASSVGAAPFIDTQYF
TRBV3-1/TRBV3-2	-	-	TRBJ1-2	TGTGCCAGCAGCCGGGCCAGGGAGAACTATGGCTACACCTTC	CASSRARENYGYTF
TRBV6-5	-	-	TRBJ1-1	TGTGCCAGCGGGAGGAAGCCGACGGTCGACACTGAAGCTTTCTTT	CASGRKPTVDTEAFF
TRBV7-9	-	-	TRBJ2-7	TGTGCCAGCAGCGTCGTGGGACGTCTCTTCCACGAGCAGTACTTC	CASSVVGRLFHEQYF
TRBV10-3	-	-	TRBJ1-4	TGTGCCATCAGTGACCAAGGGGCAACTAATGAAAAACTGTTTTTT	CAISDQGATNEKLFF
TRBV24-1	TRBD2	-	TRBJ2-3	TGTGCCACCAGTGATTATAGCGGGAGTCAGGCAGATACGCAGTATTTT	CATSDYSGSQADTQYF
TRBV7-8	TRBD1	-	TRBJ1-1	TGTGCCAGCAGCGCCTTACCGGGACAGGGGGTGAACACTGAAGCTTTCTTT	CASSALPGQGVNTEAFF